The clone carrying this TCR beta chain was seen once. The sample originates from a study of blood T cell repertoires in COVID-19. Turning to the study itself: The study drew acute and convalescent COVID-19 samples from the United States, Italy and Spain. PBMCs, B-cell-depleted T cells, or T cells were the source of the cDNA or gDNA that made up the material.

Methods used by the authors: Amplification with reference gene primers provided the estimates of nucleated cell counts. Here immunoSEQ multiplex PCR was the method, and the copy in TCRdb shows in-frame clones only, minus some. The D gene and trimming were derived from the DNA, and the V and J assignments and clone size from that table. The table lists roughly 100,000 clones, around 76% of them singletons. CDR1 and CDR2 from the germline V gene are MGHRA and YSYEKL. The CDR3 sequence is 16 residues long. V lost 0 bases, J lost 4 bases, and 8 bases stayed unmatched. This sequence was found in a woman in her 70s with acute or convalescent COVID-19. The sample taken for sequencing was peripheral blood. This chain links TRBV4-1 with TRBJ2-7; 8 bases align to TRBD1. The CDR3 DNA sequence: TGCGCCAGCAGCCAAGAGTCTGGACAGGGCCCTTACGAGCAGTACTTC. Translated, it gives CASSQESGQGPYEQYF.